This T cell receptor beta chain was retrieved from a study of blood T cell repertoires in COVID-19. The protocol was immunoSEQ multiplex PCR, while the TCRdb copy is restricted to in-frame clones and leaves out a portion. The profile covers roughly 140,000 clones, with around four fifths appearing a single time and about 3% taken by the ten largest. This CDR3 has 15 amino acids. V was clipped by 6 bases and J by 3 bases, with 15 bases between them. Germline V gives CDR1 MNHEY, CDR2 SVGAGI. The sequenced material came from peripheral blood. This clonotype was obtained from a woman in her thirties or forties with active or convalescent COVID-19. V gene TRBV6-5 combines with J gene TRBJ2-1; TRBD1 might be the D (6 bases). The CDR3 sequence: CASSPDWGLYNEQFF. The CDR3 DNA follows: TGTGCCAGCAGCCCCGACTGGGGGCTCTACAATGAGCAGTTCTTC.